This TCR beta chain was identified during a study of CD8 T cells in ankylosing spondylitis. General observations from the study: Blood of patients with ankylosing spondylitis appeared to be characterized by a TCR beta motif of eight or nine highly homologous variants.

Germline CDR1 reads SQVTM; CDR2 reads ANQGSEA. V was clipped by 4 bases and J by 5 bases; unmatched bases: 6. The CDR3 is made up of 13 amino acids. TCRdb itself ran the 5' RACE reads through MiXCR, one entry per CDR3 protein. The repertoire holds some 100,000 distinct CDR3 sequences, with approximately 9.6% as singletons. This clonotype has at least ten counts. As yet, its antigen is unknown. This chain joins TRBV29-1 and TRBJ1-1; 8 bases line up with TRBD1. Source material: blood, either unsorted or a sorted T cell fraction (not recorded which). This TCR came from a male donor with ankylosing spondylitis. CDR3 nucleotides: TGCAGCGTTGCGGCAGGGGGCGAGACTGAAGCTTTCTTT. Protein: CSVAAGGETEAFF.